This T cell receptor (beta chain) was sequenced during a study of cytomegalovirus exposure and HLA in healthy donors. Study findings and constraints: Cytomegalovirus-associated TCR beta chains were listed, numbering roughly 150. TCR association rates varied by HLA locus in a later analysis, with DRB1 highest and HLA-C lowest.

For this clone: Its cognate antigen is unknown.

The CDR3 covers 14 residues. V was clipped by 5 bases and J by 0 bases; unmatched bases: 1. Per the germline V gene, CDR1 is LNHDA and CDR2 is SQIVND (reference sequence). Amplification used 60 Vbeta primers and 13 Jbeta primers. The protocol was immunoSEQ multiplex PCR, while the TCRdb copy is restricted to in-frame clones and leaves out a portion. The sample includes 110,000 to 150,000 clones, 65% to 80% of them seen just once. This chain uses TRBV19 with TRBJ2-3; 8 bases are shared with TRBD1. The TCR comes from a male donor in good health and CMV-seronegative. Sequencing input: PBMCs. In nucleotides, the CDR3 is TGTGCCAGTAGTCGACAGGGGAGCACAGATACGCAGTATTTT. This translates into CASSRQGSTDTQYF. The variable domain in full, completed from reference TRBV19 and TRBJ2-3, reads DGGITQSPKYLFRKEGQNVTLSCEQNLNHDAMYWYRQDPGQGLRLIYYSQIVNDFQKGDIAEGYSVSREKKESFPLTVTSAQKNPTAFYLCASSRQGSTDTQYFGPGTRLTVL.